This passage covers 3 T cell receptor beta chains from one sample sequenced in a study of CXCR3-negative and CXCR3-positive naive CD8 T cells. Through 5' RACE with UMI labels, the TRB cDNA libraries were prepared. Reprocessing the 5' RACE reads, TCRdb reports a single entry for every CDR3 protein and omits DNA. The sample has about 40,000 distinct CDR3 sequences. Sequencing input: memory CD8+ T cells from blood. The source is a human donor in good health. Some clones in this sample may be carry-over from other donors' samples.

V gene TRBV2 combines with J gene TRBJ2-3. CDR3 length: 15 residues. Germline V gene lookup returns CDR1 SNHLY and CDR2 FYNNEI. CDR3 protein: CASSAGIGGTDTQYF.

The chain employs TRBV5-4 and TRBJ2-1; TCRdb gives TRBD1 as the D gene, but with no DNA this cannot be confirmed. CDR3 length: 16 amino acids. Germline V gives CDR1 SGHNT, CDR2 YYREEE (reference sequence). CDR3 loop: CASSLFGGGASSEQFF.

The chain employs TRBV12-3 or TRBV12-4 and TRBJ2-5; the D call of TRBD1 rests on TCRdb alone, since no DNA is present to check it. This CDR3 comprises 15 residues. The CDR3 spells CASSPTGTEQETQYF.